In its sample, the clone carrying this TCR beta chain was seen a few times. Antigen unknown. The entry originates in a study of pediatric ulcerative colitis. General study points: In rectum, acute severe colitis had expanded clones and less diversity.

V trimming: 2 bases; J trimming: 3 bases; junction bases outside the gene matches: 4. The germline V gene encodes CDR1 GTSNPN and CDR2 SVGIG (reference sequence). This CDR3 has 14 amino acids. This table comes from immunoSEQ multiplex PCR, and its TCRdb copy is limited to in-frame clones, with some not included. The sample shows 55,000 to 80,000 clones, more than 60% of them seen only once. The chain joins TRBV30 to TRBJ2-1; 7 bases agree with TRBD2. This receptor was identified in a boy aged 5-17 years with moderate ulcerative colitis. The material sequenced was blood. In DNA form, the CDR3 reads TGTGCCTGGAGTAGCGGGACTTTCTACAATGAGCAGTTCTTC. Its protein is CAWSSGTFYNEQFF. The full variable domain, with the rest looked up from reference TRBV30 and TRBJ2-1, is SQTIHQWPATLVQPVGSPLSLECTVEGTSNPNLYWYRQAAGRGLQLLFYSVGIGQISSEVPQNLSASRPQDRQFILSSKKLLLSDSGFYLCAWSSGTFYNEQFFGPGTRLTVL.